This is a list of T cell receptor beta chains from one sample in a study of T cell responses to AZD1222 COVID-19 vaccine. The data were produced by immunoSEQ multiplex PCR, yet TCRdb's version contains in-frame clones alone and is incomplete. The repertoire holds 95,000 to 150,000 clones, with over 80% as singletons. This specimen consisted of peripheral blood, obtained on day 0 of AZD1222 vaccination. The receptors originated from an adult in good health. Both conserved end residues are part of each CDR3. The D gene is left open where the match is weak. Only some rows state a clone size, as once, few, many or a class for expanded clones.

V	J	size	D	DNA	CDR3
TRBV27	TRBJ2-1	-	-	TGTGCCAGCAGTGTTATATACTCCTACAATGAGCAGTTCTTC	CASSVIYSYNEQFF
TRBV28	TRBJ1-2	-	-	TGTGCCAGCAGTTTACCAGGGTTTAGAGGCTACACCTTC	CASSLPGFRGYTF
TRBV19	TRBJ2-7	-	TRBD1	TGTGCCAGTAGTAGGACCACCGGGACAGGGGGGGAGCAGTACTTC	CASSRTTGTGGEQYF
TRBV6-2/TRBV6-3	TRBJ2-2	once	-	TGTGCCAGCAGTCCATCCGGGACCCCAACGAGGACCGGGGAGCTGTTTTTT	CASSPSGTPTRTGELFF
TRBV19	TRBJ1-2	-	-	TGTGCCAGTAGCCCGAAGTGGGGCTACACCTTC	CASSPKWGYTF
TRBV2	TRBJ2-7	-	-	TGTGCCAGCAGTGATGGGGGTAGCACGCCCTACGAGCAGTACTTC	CASSDGGSTPYEQYF
TRBV25-1	TRBJ1-1	-	TRBD1	TGTGCCAGCAGTCCCGGACAGGGAAACACTGAAGCTTTCTTT	CASSPGQGNTEAFF
TRBV28	TRBJ2-7	-	TRBD2	TGTGCCAGCAGTCATGGCGGGCTAGCGGGGAGGGGGACCTACGAGCAGTACTTC	CASSHGGLAGRGTYEQYF
TRBV6-2/TRBV6-3	TRBJ1-3	-	-	TGTGCCAGCAGTTATGGGGCCATCTCTGGAAACACCATATATTTT	CASSYGAISGNTIYF
TRBV28	TRBJ1-2	-	-	TGTGCCAGCAGTTCCGGGTCTAAGCGAAGCTATGGCTACACCTTC	CASSSGSKRSYGYTF
TRBV7-9	TRBJ1-3	-	-	TGTGCCAGCAGCCCAACGGTGTCCTCTGGAAACACCATATATTTT	CASSPTVSSGNTIYF
TRBV7-9	TRBJ1-6	-	TRBD1	TGTGCCAGCAGCCGGGCCGGGACAGGGAGGAATTCACCCCTCCACTTT	CASSRAGTGRNSPLHF